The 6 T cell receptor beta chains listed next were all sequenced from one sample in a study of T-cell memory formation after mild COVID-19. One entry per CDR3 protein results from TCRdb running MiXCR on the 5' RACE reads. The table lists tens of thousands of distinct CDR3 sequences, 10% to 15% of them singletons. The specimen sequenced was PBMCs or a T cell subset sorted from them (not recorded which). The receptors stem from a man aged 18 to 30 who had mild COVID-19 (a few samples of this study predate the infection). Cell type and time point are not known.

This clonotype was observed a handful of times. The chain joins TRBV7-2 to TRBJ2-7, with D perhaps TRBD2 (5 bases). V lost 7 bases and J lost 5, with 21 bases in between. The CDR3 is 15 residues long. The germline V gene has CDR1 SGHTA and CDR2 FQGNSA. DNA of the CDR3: TGTGCCAGCACCCTTGGGCCCGGAGGTGGGAACGAGCAGTACTTC. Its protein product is CASTLGPGGGNEQYF.

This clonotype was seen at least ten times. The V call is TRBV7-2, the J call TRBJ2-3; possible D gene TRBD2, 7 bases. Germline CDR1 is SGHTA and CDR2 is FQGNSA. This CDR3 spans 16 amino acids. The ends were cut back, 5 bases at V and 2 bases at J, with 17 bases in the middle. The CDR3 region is CASSHAGAHDTDTQYF. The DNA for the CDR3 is TGTGCCAGCAGCCACGCGGGGGCCCATGACACAGATACGCAGTATTTT.

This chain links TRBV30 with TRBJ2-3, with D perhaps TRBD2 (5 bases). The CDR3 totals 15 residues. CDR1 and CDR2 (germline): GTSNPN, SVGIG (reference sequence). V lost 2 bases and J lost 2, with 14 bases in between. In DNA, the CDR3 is TGTGCCTGGAGTTTACTGGACTTACTCACAGATACGCAGTATTTT. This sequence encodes CAWSLLDLLTDTQYF.

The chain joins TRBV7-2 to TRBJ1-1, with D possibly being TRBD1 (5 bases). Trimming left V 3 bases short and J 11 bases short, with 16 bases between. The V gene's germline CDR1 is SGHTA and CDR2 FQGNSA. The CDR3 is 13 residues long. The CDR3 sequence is CASSFIARGEAFF. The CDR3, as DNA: TGTGCCAGCAGCTTTATCGCGAGGGGAGAGGCTTTCTTT. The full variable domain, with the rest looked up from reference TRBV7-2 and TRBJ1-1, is GAGVSQSPSNKVTEKGKDVELRCDPISGHTALYWYRQSLGQGLEFLIYFQGNSAPDKSGLPSDRFSAERTGGSVSTLTIQRTQQEDSAVYLCASSFIARGEAFFGQGTRLTVV.

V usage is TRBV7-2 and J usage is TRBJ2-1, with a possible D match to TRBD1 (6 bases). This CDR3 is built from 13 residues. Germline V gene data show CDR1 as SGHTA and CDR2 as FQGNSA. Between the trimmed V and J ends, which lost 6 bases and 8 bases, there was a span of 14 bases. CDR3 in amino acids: CASSSQGSDEQFF. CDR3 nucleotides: TGTGCCAGCAGTTCACAGGGATCCGATGAGCAGTTCTTC.

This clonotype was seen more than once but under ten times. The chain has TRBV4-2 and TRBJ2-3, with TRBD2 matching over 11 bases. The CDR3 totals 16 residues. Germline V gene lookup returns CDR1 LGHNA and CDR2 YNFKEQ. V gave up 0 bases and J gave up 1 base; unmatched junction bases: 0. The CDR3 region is CASSQEGLAGTDTQYF. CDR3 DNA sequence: TGTGCCAGCAGCCAAGAGGGACTAGCGGGCACAGATACGCAGTATTTT.